Each of the 21 T cell receptor beta chains below was sequenced from the same sample in a study of Ad26.COV2.S vaccination and SARS-CoV-2 variants. TCRdb's copy holds only in-frame clones and misses some; the assay was immunoSEQ multiplex PCR. Of 240,000 or so clones listed, around nine tenths were seen once; the top ten hold roughly 10%. Treatment here: around 19 received Ad26.COV2.S at low or high dose, single or two shots; a few received placebo; per-sample allocation not given. Sampling happened 63 days after the first vaccine or placebo injection. The source material was peripheral blood, sampled in a trial of Ad26.COV2.S vaccine versus placebo. The receptors here all came from a person between 18 and 59 years old who received the Ad26.COV2.S COVID-19 vaccine or a placebo.

The V and J genes are TRBV5-1 and TRBJ1-2, with D perhaps matching TRBD1 (5 bases). This CDR3 is 16 amino acids long. Germline V gives CDR1 SGHRS, CDR2 YFSETQ. Trimming stripped 0 bases from V and 3 bases from J, with 15 bases between. The CDR3 region is CASSLGAGRKDYGYTF. In DNA, the CDR3 is TGCGCCAGCAGCTTGGGGGCAGGGAGAAAGGACTATGGCTACACCTTC.

In DNA form, the CDR3 reads TGTGCCAGCAGTGCACTACTCCCGACAGGGAAAATGGACAATGAGCAGTTCTTC. This encodes CASSALLPTGKMDNEQFF. The J gene is TRBJ2-1, the V gene TRBV6-1, with 7 bases matching TRBD1. The CDR3 totals 18 residues. The ends lost 4 bases at V and 5 bases at J; junction bases unmatched: 17. Germline V gene sequence: CDR1 MNHNS, CDR2 SASEGT.

This clone is a singleton in its sample. The chain recombines TRBV6-5 with TRBJ1-2; D might be TRBD1 (6 bases). Deletions cut 6 bases from V and 4 bases from J, with 12 bases between. The CDR3 is made up of 13 amino acids. Looked up from germline, CDR1 is MNHEY and CDR2 is SVGAGI. The CDR3 DNA is TGTGCCAGCAGCCCCGGACAGATCTATGGCTACACCTTC. It yields the protein CASSPGQIYGYTF.

This rearrangement joins TRBV29-1 to TRBJ2-2, with D perhaps matching TRBD2 (6 bases). The CDR3 has 13 amino acids. The ends were cut back, 7 bases at V and 6 bases at J, with 15 bases in the middle. Germline CDR1 and CDR2: SQVTM and ANQGSEA. The CDR3 here is CSAQAGFAGELFF. The CDR3 nucleotides are TGCAGCGCCCAAGCGGGTTTCGCCGGGGAGCTGTTTTTT.

Comment on this clone: The junction does not match germline at one end; this may be a read error. The V and J genes are TRBV7-7 and TRBJ2-2; the D gene could be TRBD1 or TRBD2 (5 bases each). Germline V CDR1 and CDR2: SSHAT, FNYEAQ (reference sequence). The CDR3 sequence is 17 residues long. The CDR3 DNA reads as TGTGCTAGCAGCTTAGCTGTTATAGGGGAGTTTCCCGGGGAGCTGTTTTTT. It specifies CASSLAVIGEFPGELFF. The variable domain in full, completed from reference TRBV7-7 and TRBJ2-2, reads GAGVSQSPRYKVTKRGQDVTLRCDPISSHATLYWYQQALGQGPEFLTYFNYEAQPDKSGLPSDRFSAERPEGSISTLTIQRTEQRDSAMYRCASSLAVIGEFPGELFFGEGSRLTVL.

The genes are TRBV18 and TRBJ1-5, with D possibly being TRBD1 (6 bases). Trimming pared 2 bases from V and 6 bases from J, leaving 17 bases between. The CDR3 is made up of 16 amino acids. Per the germline V gene, CDR1 is KGHSH and CDR2 is LQKENI. The CDR3 sequence: CASSPTERGGGQPQHF. For the CDR3, the DNA is TGTGCCAGCTCACCAACGGAGCGGGGAGGGGGTCAGCCCCAGCATTTT.

The J gene is TRBJ1-1, the V gene TRBV12-3 or TRBV12-4; D is uncertain. The CDR3 runs 13 residues. The V end lost 3 bases, the J end lost 2 bases, and 7 bases lay between the germline ends. CDR3 in amino acids: CASSFGANTEAFF. The CDR3 bases are TGTGCCAGCAGTTTTGGTGCAAACACTGAAGCTTTCTTT.

The chain is built from TRBV19 and TRBJ2-1, with D tentatively TRBD1 or TRBD2 (5 bases each). V was clipped by 7 bases and J by 2 bases, with 18 bases between them. The CDR3 contains 16 residues. Germline CDR1 and CDR2: LNHDA and SQIVND (reference sequence). The CDR3 here is CASTPRGWGAYNEQFF. CDR3 nucleotides: TGTGCCAGTACCCCCCGGGGCTGGGGCGCCTACAATGAGCAGTTCTTC.

The CDR3 bases are TGTGCCAGCAGCAATACAGCCCTGGGGTACACTGAAGCTTTCTTT. Its protein product is CASSNTALGYTEAFF. This chain joins TRBV2 and TRBJ1-1; no reliable D call. CDR1 and CDR2 (germline): SNHLY, FYNNEI. V lost 6 bases, J lost 3 bases, and 17 bases lay in between. The CDR3 totals 15 residues.

The chain couples TRBV6-4 to TRBJ2-2, with TRBD1 matching 7 bases. With V trimmed by 7 bases and J by 2 bases, 4 bases remained unmatched. Germline loops: CDR1 MRHNA, CDR2 SNTAGT. The CDR3 is 14 residues long. The CDR3 nucleotides are TGTGCCAGCAAGGGGACAGCTAACACCGGGGAGCTGTTTTTT. It yields the protein CASKGTANTGELFF.

The rearrangement uses TRBV19 and TRBJ1-5; 9 bases are a match to TRBD1. The CDR3 has 14 residues. Losses at the gene ends were 6 bases for V and 3 bases for J; bases not matched to a gene: 3. Germline V CDR1 and CDR2: LNHDA, SQIVND (reference sequence). In DNA form, the CDR3 reads TGTGCCAGTAGGGACAGGGGACCCAATCAGCCCCAGCATTTT. Protein: CASRDRGPNQPQHF. Looking up the rest from reference TRBV19 and TRBJ1-5 gives the full variable domain: DGGITQSPKYLFRKEGQNVTLSCEQNLNHDAMYWYRQDPGQGLRLIYYSQIVNDFQKGDIAEGYSVSREKKESFPLTVTSAQKNPTAFYLCASRDRGPNQPQHFGDGTRLSIL.

This rearrangement joins TRBV5-1 to TRBJ2-7; a possible D gene is TRBD1 (5 bases). Trimming shortened V by 4 bases and J by 3 bases, and 14 bases separated the two germline ends. The CDR3 covers 14 residues. Germline-derived CDR1 and CDR2 are SGHRS and YFSETQ. In DNA form, the CDR3 reads TGCGCCAGCAGCCCGGACACCCTATTCTACGAGCAGTACTTC. It encodes CASSPDTLFYEQYF.

The rearrangement uses TRBV4-3 and TRBJ1-3; 7 bases agree with TRBD1. The CDR3 sequence is 17 residues long. The germline gives CDR1 LGHNA, CDR2 YSLEER. V lost 1 base, J lost 4 bases, and 10 bases stayed unmatched. Here the CDR3 DNA reads TGCGCCAGCAGCCAAGTACTAGGGGGCGCGGGAGGAAACACCATATATTTT. This encodes CASSQVLGGAGGNTIYF.

A few counts support this clone. This chain joins TRBV28 and TRBJ1-6; possibly TRBD1 for D (5 bases). Trimming took 3 bases from V and 7 from J, leaving 19 bases between them. The CDR3 sequence is 17 residues long. CDR1 and CDR2 (germline): MDHEN, SYDVKM. CDR3 DNA: TGTGCCAGCAGTTTTCCCGTTATGGGGACGGGCAATTCACCCCTCCACTTT. As protein: CASSFPVMGTGNSPLHF.

V is TRBV10-3 and J is TRBJ1-6; 7 nucleotides match TRBD1. The CDR3 spans 16 residues. Germline values: CDR1 ENHRY, CDR2 SYGVKD. With V trimmed by 11 bases and J by 5 bases, 15 bases remained unmatched. CDR3 residues: CAVARGPGTDNSPLHF. The CDR3 bases are TGTGCCGTAGCCCGGGGTCCCGGGACAGATAATTCACCCCTCCACTTT.

The rearrangement uses TRBV5-1 and TRBJ2-7, with 11 bases identical to TRBD2. V lost 5 bases to trimming and J lost 0 bases; unmatched junction nucleotides: 10. Germline V lookup: CDR1 SGHRS, CDR2 YFSETQ. CDR3 size: 17 residues. Written as DNA, the CDR3 is TGCGCCAGCAGTCGCACTAGCGGGGGTTCAAGCTCCTACGAGCAGTACTTC. This sequence encodes CASSRTSGGSSSYEQYF.

The chain is built from TRBV28 and TRBJ2-6, with 12 bases lining up with TRBD2. Germline V gives CDR1 MDHEN, CDR2 SYDVKM. V was pared by 6 bases and J by 4 bases, with 10 bases of the junction left unmatched. The CDR3 spans 18 residues. The CDR3 loop is CASRGLAGLSSGANVLTF. DNA for the CDR3: TGTGCCAGCAGGGGACTAGCGGGTCTTTCCTCAGGGGCCAACGTCCTGACTTTC.

This chain connects TRBV24-1 to TRBJ2-5; D is undetermined. Germline-derived CDR1 and CDR2 are KGHDR and SFDVKD. This CDR3 is 12 amino acids long. V was pared by 1 base and J by 5 bases, with 4 bases between. The CDR3 loop reads CATSDFRETQYF. The DNA for the CDR3 is TGTGCCACCAGTGATTTTCGGGAGACCCAGTACTTC.

Remarks on this clone: The limits of the CDR3 on the DNA are not certain, so only TCRdb's listed CDR3 is given. This chain joins TRBV7-6 and TRBJ1-4. The CDR3 length equals 13 residues, ends included. The germline V gene encodes CDR1 SGHVS and CDR2 FNYEAQ. CDR3 residues: CASSTVPGEKLFF.

J is TRBJ2-7 and V is TRBV27; 9 bases align to TRBD2. The germline V gene encodes CDR1 MNHEY and CDR2 SMNVEV (reference sequence). CDR3 length: 14 residues. Trimming removed 2 bases from V and 2 bases from J; junction bases left unmatched: 1. In DNA, the CDR3 is TGTGCCAGCAGTTTACTAGCGGGAACCTACGAGCAGTACTTC. Translating it yields CASSLLAGTYEQYF.

The V gene is TRBV19, the J gene TRBJ1-1, with TRBD1 as a possible D gene (6 bases). This CDR3 contains 15 residues. The germline V gene has CDR1 LNHDA and CDR2 SQIVND (reference sequence). Trimming removed 7 bases from V and 3 bases from J, with 18 bases in between. CDR3 loop: CASTSRTAAHTEAFF. The CDR3 DNA reads as TGTGCCAGTACCTCCCGGACAGCGGCCCACACTGAAGCTTTCTTT.